The rows below give T cell receptor beta chains drawn from one sample of a study of cytomegalovirus exposure and HLA in healthy donors. Using immunoSEQ multiplex PCR, the repertoire was profiled, and TCRdb retains in-frame clones only, with some absent. The table has approximately 190,000 clones, around four fifths seen once. Source material: PBMCs. The receptor source for this set is a middle-aged man in good health and CMV-seropositive. The CDR3 runs from the conserved cysteine through the conserved F or W. The order of the fields is V gene, clone size, J gene, D gene, CDR3 protein, CDR3 DNA. A D gene is named only where the DNA matches it firmly. Clone size is given for some rows only: seen once, a few or many times, or a class if the clone is expanded.

v_gene: TRBV5-1
abundance: .
j_gene: TRBJ1-1
d_gene: .
CDR3aa: CASSADSTNTEAFF
CDR3nt: TGCGCCAGCAGCGCAGACAGTACGAACACTGAAGCTTTCTTT

v_gene: TRBV5-5
abundance: .
j_gene: TRBJ1-1
d_gene: .
CDR3aa: CASSLGAGWDTEAFF
CDR3nt: TGTGCCAGCAGCTTGGGGGCAGGGTGGGACACTGAAGCTTTCTTT

v_gene: TRBV4-2
abundance: .
j_gene: TRBJ1-1
d_gene: TRBD1
CDR3aa: CASSRRDRGLTEAFF
CDR3nt: TGTGCCAGCAGCCGAAGGGACAGGGGGCTTACTGAAGCTTTCTTT

v_gene: TRBV28
abundance: .
j_gene: TRBJ1-5
d_gene: .
CDR3aa: CASSLLGYSNQPQHF
CDR3nt: TGTGCCAGCAGTCTCTTGGGCTATAGCAATCAGCCCCAGCATTTT

v_gene: TRBV6-6
abundance: .
j_gene: TRBJ2-1
d_gene: .
CDR3aa: CASSDRSSYNEQFF
CDR3nt: TGTGCCAGCAGCGACAGGAGCTCCTACAATGAGCAGTTCTTC

v_gene: TRBV7-6
abundance: .
j_gene: TRBJ2-5
d_gene: .
CDR3aa: CASSLREETQYF
CDR3nt: TGTGCCAGCAGCTTAAGGGAGGAGACCCAGTACTTC

v_gene: TRBV7-2
abundance: once
j_gene: TRBJ1-1
d_gene: TRBD1
CDR3aa: CASSLILAGGLSTEAFF
CDR3nt: TGTGCCAGCAGCTTAATTTTGGCAGGGGGTTTGAGCACTGAAGCTTTCTTT

v_gene: TRBV18
abundance: .
j_gene: TRBJ2-1
d_gene: TRBD1
CDR3aa: CASSPQGQDPFQFF
CDR3nt: TGTGCCAGCTCACCACAAGGACAGGACCCATTTCAGTTCTTC

v_gene: TRBV7-2
abundance: .
j_gene: TRBJ2-1
d_gene: TRBD2
CDR3aa: CASSPKTSGRGSGNEQFF
CDR3nt: TGTGCCAGCAGCCCGAAGACTAGCGGGAGAGGGTCGGGCAATGAGCAGTTCTTC

v_gene: TRBV11-3
abundance: few
j_gene: TRBJ2-1
d_gene: .
CDR3aa: CASGTASSYNEQFF
CDR3nt: TGTGCCAGCGGGACTGCAAGCTCCTACAATGAGCAGTTCTTC

v_gene: TRBV5-1
abundance: .
j_gene: TRBJ2-3
d_gene: .
CDR3aa: CASSLEPIQTDTQYF
CDR3nt: TGCGCCAGCAGCTTGGAGCCGATTCAAACGGATACGCAGTATTTT

v_gene: TRBV7-8
abundance: .
j_gene: TRBJ2-7
d_gene: TRBD2
CDR3aa: CASSLDPSGRARYEQYF
CDR3nt: TGTGCCAGCAGCTTAGATCCTAGCGGGAGGGCTCGCTACGAGCAGTACTTC

v_gene: TRBV7-2
abundance: .
j_gene: TRBJ1-2
d_gene: TRBD1
CDR3aa: CASSLLTGGNYGYTF
CDR3nt: TGTGCCAGCAGCTTGTTGACAGGGGGGAACTATGGCTACACCTTC

v_gene: TRBV6-6
abundance: .
j_gene: TRBJ2-7
d_gene: .
CDR3aa: CASSPPGEQYF
CDR3nt: TGTGCCAGCAGTCCGCCGGGAGAGCAGTACTTC

v_gene: TRBV6-5
abundance: .
j_gene: TRBJ1-1
d_gene: .
CDR3aa: CASSSGRGTEAFF
CDR3nt: TGTGCCAGCAGCAGCGGACGGGGGACTGAAGCTTTCTTT

v_gene: TRBV6-1
abundance: .
j_gene: TRBJ2-7
d_gene: .
CDR3aa: CASSKGSYYEQYF
CDR3nt: TGTGCCAGCAGCAAGGGGTCCTACTACGAGCAGTACTTC